The rows below give T cell receptor beta chains drawn from one sample of a study of T cell repertoires in cytomegalovirus infection. No antigen has been assigned to these receptors. A single record per CDR3 protein comes from TCRdb applying MiXCR to the reads. In the table there are roughly 700,000 distinct CDR3 sequences, roughly a third of which are singletons. The sample was cultured PBMCs, taken from culture after CMV antigen stimulation. These receptor sequences come from a human donor in good health (CMV status not recorded). Some clones in this sample may be carry-over from other donors' samples. Each CDR3 is given with its conserved first and last residue. Each record gives: CDR3 DNA, CDR3 protein, V gene, J gene, clone size, D gene. The D gene is left open where the match is weak. Rows may omit the clone size; those that give it use once, few, many or a size class.

DNA: TGTGCCAGCAGCTCCCTTAGGGGGGGCGCCCGCACGCCCTTAGAGACCCAGTACTTC; CDR3: CASSSLRGGARTPLETQYF; V: TRBV7-2; J: TRBJ2-5; size: many; D: .
DNA: TGTGCCACCAGTGATCCTACTAGACAGGGAGGGGAGGAGGATGAGCAGTTCTTC; CDR3: CATSDPTRQGGEEDEQFF; V: TRBV24-1; J: TRBJ2-1; size: few; D: .
DNA: TGTGCCAGCAGCTTGGGGCTGGGGGCGGATGGCTACACCTTC; CDR3: CASSLGLGADGYTF; V: TRBV7-9; J: TRBJ1-2; size: few; D: .
DNA: TGTGCCAGCGGGCCCCGGGGGGGCCCCGATACGCAGTATTTT; CDR3: CASGPRGGPDTQYF; V: TRBV12-3/TRBV12-4; J: TRBJ2-3; size: few; D: TRBD2
DNA: TGTGCCAGCAGCCTATTTGGAGGGAGCAATCAGCCCCAGCATTTT; CDR3: CASSLFGGSNQPQHF; V: TRBV7-2; J: TRBJ1-5; size: many; D: .
DNA: TGTGCCAGCAGCCCCCAGGCGAACAGGCTGATGTGGTACTTC; CDR3: CASSPQANRLMWYF; V: TRBV7-9; J: TRBJ2-7; size: few; D: .
DNA: TGCAGTATTAGGGGGGGCTACGAGCAGTACTTC; CDR3: CSIRGGYEQYF; V: TRBV20-1; J: TRBJ2-7; size: .; D: .
DNA: TGTGCCAGCAGCCAAGATCTAAGGTCGGCCAGGACGTTTTCACCCCTCCACTTT; CDR3: CASSQDLRSARTFSPLHF; V: TRBV4-1; J: TRBJ1-6; size: .; D: .
DNA: TGTGCCAGCAGCCAACGACGGGCCGAGCAGTACTTC; CDR3: CASSQRRAEQYF; V: TRBV6-2/TRBV6-3; J: TRBJ2-7; size: .; D: .
DNA: TGTGCCAGCAGCTTAGGGAGGGAAGGAGAGACCCAGTACTTC; CDR3: CASSLGREGETQYF; V: TRBV7-2; J: TRBJ2-5; size: .; D: .
DNA: TGTGCCAGCAGCTTGTCGCCGGTTCAGGCGGGGACAGATACGCAGTATTTT; CDR3: CASSLSPVQAGTDTQYF; V: TRBV5-5; J: TRBJ2-3; size: .; D: .
DNA: TGTGCCACCAGCCAGGACAGGGTTAGCACAGATACGCAGTATTTT; CDR3: CATSQDRVSTDTQYF; V: TRBV15; J: TRBJ2-3; size: once; D: TRBD1
DNA: TGTGCCAGCAGCGCAGCGGGAGCTTGGGACAATGAGCAGTTCTTC; CDR3: CASSAAGAWDNEQFF; V: TRBV9; J: TRBJ2-1; size: .; D: TRBD2
DNA: TGTGCCAGCAATGACGGATTGCAAGAGACCCAGTACTTC; CDR3: CASNDGLQETQYF; V: TRBV6-2/TRBV6-3; J: TRBJ2-5; size: .; D: .
DNA: TGTGCCAGCAGCTTGTCCAACCAACTAGCAGCCAGGTCCGGGGAGCTGTTTTTT; CDR3: CASSLSNQLAARSGELFF; V: TRBV5-4; J: TRBJ2-2; size: .; D: .
DNA: TGCGCCAGCAGGCAACCTGGGAGGCGAGGCATCCAGGCTTTCTTT; CDR3: CASRQPGRRGIQAFF; V: TRBV4-1; J: TRBJ1-1; size: few; D: .
DNA: TGTGCCAGCAGCTTCCCACCCACGGGGTGGGAGACCCAGTACTTC; CDR3: CASSFPPTGWETQYF; V: TRBV7-2; J: TRBJ2-5; size: .; D: .
DNA: TGTGCCAGCAGCTTAGGACTAGCGGGGATCACAGATACGCAGTATTTT; CDR3: CASSLGLAGITDTQYF; V: TRBV7-2; J: TRBJ2-3; size: many; D: TRBD2
DNA: TGCGCCAGCAGTCTCCCGGGAGGAAGAGGCTCACCCCTCCACTTT; CDR3: CASSLPGGRGSPLHF; V: TRBV23-1; J: TRBJ1-6; size: .; D: .
DNA: TGTGCCAGCTCACCACAATCACCGGGACTCAGCACAGATACGCAGTATTTT; CDR3: CASSPQSPGLSTDTQYF; V: TRBV18; J: TRBJ2-3; size: few; D: .
DNA: TGTGCCAGCAGTTACGACCCAGGGAGAACAAGGAATGAAGCTTTCTTT; CDR3: CASSYDPGRTRNEAFF; V: TRBV6-2/TRBV6-3; J: TRBJ1-1; size: .; D: .
DNA: TGTGCCACCACTCTGCCCGGCCCTCGCCCTGAGCAGTTCTTC; CDR3: CATTLPGPRPEQFF; V: TRBV28; J: TRBJ2-1; size: once; D: .
DNA: TGTGCCAGCAGCCTACGGGGAGGCAGGGGGCCAACTAATGAAAAACTGTTTTTT; CDR3: CASSLRGGRGPTNEKLFF; V: TRBV7-6; J: TRBJ1-4; size: .; D: TRBD1
DNA: TGCGCCAGCAGCCTTCCGGGACTACATCAAGGGTATAATTCACCCCTCCACTTT; CDR3: CASSLPGLHQGYNSPLHF; V: TRBV4-1; J: TRBJ1-6; size: few; D: .
DNA: TGTGCCAGCAGCTCGCGGGGGACAAGCACAGATACGCAGTATTTT; CDR3: CASSSRGTSTDTQYF; V: TRBV11-3; J: TRBJ2-3; size: .; D: .
DNA: TGTGCCAGTAGTGCGGGGCCGGGACGCGGGACTGAAGCTTTCTTT; CDR3: CASSAGPGRGTEAFF; V: TRBV19; J: TRBJ1-1; size: once; D: .
DNA: TGTGCCAGCAGCCTTACGGGGCATCTAGCTTCACCCCTCCACTTT; CDR3: CASSLTGHLASPLHF; V: TRBV12-3/TRBV12-4; J: TRBJ1-6; size: .; D: .
DNA: TGTGCCAGCAGCCTGAGGCCCTCCGGGACAGATTCCTACGAGCAGTACTTC; CDR3: CASSLRPSGTDSYEQYF; V: TRBV5-4; J: TRBJ2-7; size: .; D: TRBD1
DNA: TGTGCCAGAGAAACGGGGACAGGGGATAGAGAGACCCAGTACTTC; CDR3: CARETGTGDRETQYF; V: TRBV6-5; J: TRBJ2-5; size: few; D: TRBD1
DNA: TGTGCCAGCAGCTTAGCACGGGGGATCCAAGAGACCCAGTACTTC; CDR3: CASSLARGIQETQYF; V: TRBV11-2; J: TRBJ2-5; size: few; D: .
DNA: TGTGCCAGCAGCTTAGTTCAGGGCAGCAATCAGCCCCAGCATTTT; CDR3: CASSLVQGSNQPQHF; V: TRBV7-2; J: TRBJ1-5; size: many; D: .
DNA: TGTGCCAGCAGAAAGACGGGTGGGGTGAATCAGCCCCAGCATTTT; CDR3: CASRKTGGVNQPQHF; V: TRBV12-3/TRBV12-4; J: TRBJ1-5; size: few; D: .
DNA: TGTGCCAGCTCACCAGGTAGCGGGGGATGGGGCAATGAGCAGTTCTTC; CDR3: CASSPGSGGWGNEQFF; V: TRBV18; J: TRBJ2-1; size: .; D: TRBD2
DNA: TGTGCCAGCAGGTTCCGGCCCCCAGGGGGTGGGGAGCAGTTCTTC; CDR3: CASRFRPPGGGEQFF; V: TRBV11-2; J: TRBJ2-1; size: .; D: TRBD1
DNA: TGTGCCAGCAGATACGGGACAGGGACGGAGTATGGCTACACCTTC; CDR3: CASRYGTGTEYGYTF; V: TRBV6-6; J: TRBJ1-2; size: .; D: TRBD1
DNA: TGTGCCAGCAGTGAACGACAGGGCTATGGCTACACCTTC; CDR3: CASSERQGYGYTF; V: TRBV6-1; J: TRBJ1-2; size: .; D: TRBD1
DNA: TGTGCCAGCAGGGACGCAGGGGTGGGGACTGAAGCTTTCTTT; CDR3: CASRDAGVGTEAFF; V: TRBV28; J: TRBJ1-1; size: .; D: .
DNA: TGTGCCATCAGTGAGTCGAGCGACACTGAAGCTTTCTTT; CDR3: CAISESSDTEAFF; V: TRBV10-3; J: TRBJ1-1; size: .; D: .
DNA: TGCGCCAGCAGCGTCTACAGGGGTCCAGATACGCAGTATTTT; CDR3: CASSVYRGPDTQYF; V: TRBV5-1; J: TRBJ2-3; size: .; D: TRBD1